The TCR beta chain described here comes from a study of type 1 and type 2 diabetes patients. The wider study: The cohort mixed type 1 diabetes, type 2 diabetes and nondiabetic donors. CD4+ or CD8+ T cells were positively selected from PBMCs with microbeads.

V lost 10 bases and J lost 7, with 19 bases in between. The germline gives CDR1 MNHNS, CDR2 SASEGT. The CDR3 is 13 amino acids. Diabetic patients met standard criteria for type 1 or type 2 diabetes. The PCR template was genomic DNA. Amplification of the beta chain CDR3 used 30 forward and 13 reverse multiplex primers. MiXCR, applied by TCRdb to the multiplex PCR reads, yields one record per CDR3 protein. The sample yields 250,000 or so distinct CDR3 sequences, roughly 48% seen once. This chain connects TRBV6-1 to TRBJ1-2; the D gene is possibly TRBD1 (6 bases). This clonotype originated in a man between 18 and 29 years old with type 2 diabetes. Sequencing was carried out using peripheral blood mononuclear cells (PBMCs). In DNA, the CDR3 is TGTGCCACCTGGGGGGGCGCGATTTCTGGCTACACCTTC. Protein: CATWGGAISGYTF.